The sequence of this T cell receptor beta chain was determined in a study of CD4 T cells in relation to SARS-CoV-2 and coronaviruses. Study-wide points: Crossreactive clones expanded significantly less to SARS-CoV-2 than monoreactive clones.

With V trimmed by 6 bases and J by 5 bases, 9 bases remained unmatched. CDR3 length: 14 amino acids. The V gene's germline CDR1 is MGHDK and CDR2 SYGVNS. For approximately 10 days, roughly 9 x 10^4 sorted CD4+ cells grew with T cell-depleted PBMCs and CEF. Survey-level TCR-beta sequencing used DNA from CEF-cultured naive and memory CD4+ T cells. Measured with immunoSEQ multiplex PCR; TCRdb has only the in-frame clones, and not every one. The data contain around 41,000 clones, around 82% of them singletons. Details on this clone: What it binds is unknown.

The source is an adult with COVID-19. This sequence joins TRBV25-1 and TRBJ1-2, with TRBD1 matching 7 bases. What was sequenced was naive CD4+ T cells from PBMCs, cultured in vitro. Subset denoted: naive CD4+ T cells isolated by negative enrichment. The CDR3 loop reads CASSPDDREYGYTF. The DNA for the CDR3 is TGTGCCAGCAGCCCCGACGACAGGGAGTATGGCTACACCTTC.